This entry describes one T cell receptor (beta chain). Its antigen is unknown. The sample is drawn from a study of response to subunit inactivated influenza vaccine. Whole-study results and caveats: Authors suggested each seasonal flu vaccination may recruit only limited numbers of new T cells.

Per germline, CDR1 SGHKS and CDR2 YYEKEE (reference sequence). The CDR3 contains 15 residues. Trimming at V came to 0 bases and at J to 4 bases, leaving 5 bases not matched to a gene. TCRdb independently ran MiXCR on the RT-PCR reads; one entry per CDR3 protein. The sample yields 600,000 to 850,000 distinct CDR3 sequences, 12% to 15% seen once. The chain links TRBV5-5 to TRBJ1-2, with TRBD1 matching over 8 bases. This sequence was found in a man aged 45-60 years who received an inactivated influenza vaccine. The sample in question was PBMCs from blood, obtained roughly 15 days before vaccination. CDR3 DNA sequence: TGTGCCAGCAGCTTGGCCACAGGGGGGTTCTATGGCTACACCTTC. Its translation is CASSLATGGFYGYTF.